Presented here are 30 T cell receptor beta chains from one specimen sequenced in a study of a mutant IDH1 vaccine in newly diagnosed glioma (dated by TCRdb to the early 2020s). In light of the paper, this sample's time point label describes: baseline, week 1 (first vaccination visit). The treatment or condition label on this specimen signifies: pre-vaccination baseline after standard-of-care therapy. The library was built by means of the immunoSEQ multiplex PCR assay. What TCRdb holds here is the immuneACCESS table cut down to in-frame rearrangements. Part of the clones is not present; checked against another copy, under half of the missing clones reflect an unresolved V gene, and the others are unexplained. The sample profile shows 23,000 or so clones; roughly 93% of them were found once. The ten largest make up around 1.2% of the sample. This material consisted of PBMCs, taken from a glioma patient treated with radiotherapy, temozolomide or both. The receptors originated from a man between 40 and 49 years old with glioma.

The chain uses TRBV9 and TRBJ2-1; 7 bases are shared with TRBD2. Germline V CDR1 and CDR2: SGDLS, YYNGEE. After removal of 0 bases from V and 8 bases from J, the junction contained 8 bases not matched to a gene. The CDR3 contains 15 residues. CDR3 in DNA: TGTGCCAGCAGCGTAGCGATGGGGCTAGCGGATGAGCAGTTCTTC. The encoded protein is CASSVAMGLADEQFF.

The rearrangement links TRBV29-1 to TRBJ2-1; D might be TRBD1 (6 bases). Germline CDR1 reads SQVTM; CDR2 reads ANQGSEA. The length of the CDR3 is 12 residues. Trimming shortened V by 3 bases and J by 9 bases, and 12 bases separated the two germline ends. CDR3 bases: TGCAGCGTTGACAAACAGGGTGGTGAGCAGTTCTTC. It translates to CSVDKQGGEQFF.

The chain uses TRBV7-6 and TRBJ1-5; D unclear. The CDR3 length is 16 residues. Trimming took 2 bases from V and 5 from J, leaving 16 bases between them. CDR1 and CDR2 (germline): SGHVS, FNYEAQ. This CDR3 reads CASSLLLAGPDQPQHF. The CDR3, as DNA: TGTGCCAGCAGCTTATTGTTGGCAGGTCCCGATCAGCCCCAGCATTTT.

This chain joins TRBV5-6 and TRBJ2-7; D uncertain. Trimming took 0 bases from V and 3 from J, leaving 10 bases between them. The length of the CDR3 is 14 residues. The V gene's germline CDR1 is SGHDT and CDR2 YYEEEE. CDR3 loop: CASSLGARIYEQYF. In DNA, the CDR3 is TGTGCCAGCAGCTTGGGGGCTAGGATCTACGAGCAGTACTTC.

The chain links TRBV4-2 to TRBJ2-6, with no clear D. This CDR3 spans 16 amino acids. Trimming took 4 bases from V and 4 from J, leaving 14 bases between them. Germline-derived CDR1 and CDR2 are LGHNA and YNFKEQ. The CDR3 nucleotides are TGTGCCAGCAGCCTGAGAGAAGGAGCCGGGGCCAACGTCCTGACTTTC. Its translation is CASSLREGAGANVLTF.

The J gene is TRBJ1-1, the V gene TRBV7-8; D is perhaps TRBD1 (5 bases). This CDR3 is built from 15 residues. Germline V gene lookup returns CDR1 SGHVS and CDR2 FQNEAQ. Trimming stripped 5 bases from V and 0 bases from J, with 13 bases between. CDR3 bases: TGTGCCAGCAGCAAAGAGAGGGGAATGAACACTGAAGCTTTCTTT. It yields the protein CASSKERGMNTEAFF. The full variable domain, in which reference TRBV7-8 and TRBJ1-1 provide the parts outside the CDR3, is GAGVSQSPRYKVAKRGQDVALRCDPISGHVSLFWYQQALGQGPEFLTYFQNEAQLDKSGLPSDRFFAERPEGSVSTLKIQRTQQEDSAVYLCASSKERGMNTEAFFGQGTRLTVV.

The chain couples TRBV11-2 to TRBJ1-6; no clear D. V shed 7 bases and J shed 2 bases, with 18 bases lying between them. The CDR3 is 17 residues long. Germline loops: CDR1 SGHAT, CDR2 FQNNGV. DNA of the CDR3: TGTGCCAGCACCCCAAGGAGAGGTCGCGCCTATAATTCACCCCTCCACTTT. Amino acid sequence: CASTPRRGRAYNSPLHF.

The J gene is TRBJ2-7, the V gene TRBV7-9; no clear D. Germline-derived CDR1 and CDR2 are SEHNR and FQNEAQ (reference sequence). Trimming left V 2 bases short and J 0 bases short, with 14 bases between. The CDR3 totals 16 residues. CDR3 nucleotides: TGTGCCAGCAGCTTATATTTAACGGATAGCTCCTACGAGCAGTACTTC. Translated, it gives CASSLYLTDSSYEQYF.

Only one count was recorded for this clone. V usage is TRBV27 and J usage is TRBJ2-5, with 9 nucleotides matching TRBD2. The J segment lost 7 bases and the V segment lost 6 bases, leaving 6 bases of the junction unmatched. Germline-derived CDR1 and CDR2 are MNHEY and SMNVEV (reference sequence). The length of the CDR3 is 13 residues. Here the CDR3 DNA reads TGTGCCAGCAGAGGGACTAGCCAGGGGACCCAGTACTTC. Amino acids: CASRGTSQGTQYF.

The CDR3 region has the DNA TGCAGCGTTGAGGTCCAATTCGGGAACACTGAAGCTTTCTTT. Protein: CSVEVQFGNTEAFF. This rearrangement joins TRBV29-1 to TRBJ1-1; D unresolved. The CDR3 loop spans 14 amino acids. Germline V gives CDR1 SQVTM, CDR2 ANQGSEA. V was trimmed by 3 bases and J by 1 base, leaving 12 bases between them.

The chain links TRBV7-3 to TRBJ2-5, with D possibly TRBD2 on 6 matching bases. Trimming shortened V by 1 base and J by 2 bases, and 14 bases separated the two germline ends. Germline V gene data show CDR1 as SGHTA and CDR2 as FQGTGA. The CDR3 has 16 amino acids. CDR3 coding DNA: TGTGCCAGCAGCTTAATAGGGAGGAGTGGACAAGAGACCCAGTACTTC. It specifies CASSLIGRSGQETQYF.

V is TRBV6-6 and J is TRBJ2-7; 11 bases are shared with TRBD2. Unmatched junction bases numbered 5, after V lost 5 bases and J lost 2 bases. Germline V gives CDR1 MNHNY, CDR2 SVGAGI (reference sequence). The CDR3 covers 15 residues. This chain's CDR3 is CASSILAGEAYEQYF. CDR3 coding DNA: TGTGCCAGCAGTATACTAGCGGGGGAAGCCTACGAGCAGTACTTC.

The chain has TRBV6-1 and TRBJ2-7; D may correspond to TRBD1 or TRBD2 (6 bases each). V dropped 3 bases and J dropped 9 bases, with 15 bases sitting between them. CDR1 is MNHNS, CDR2 SASEGT, per germline. This CDR3 has 13 residues. The CDR3 DNA sequence: TGTGCCAGCAGTGAGATCATGGGGGGCGGGCAGTACTTC. It is translated as CASSEIMGGGQYF.

This clone was seen just once. The gene calls are TRBV7-9 and TRBJ1-5; D remains ambiguous. Germline V gene sequence: CDR1 SEHNR, CDR2 FQNEAQ (reference sequence). The CDR3 consists of 14 residues. The V gene lost 5 bases and the J gene lost 6 bases, with 14 bases spanning the gap. The CDR3 spells CASSPATSVQPQHF. In DNA form, the CDR3 reads TGTGCCAGCAGCCCCGCGACTTCCGTTCAGCCCCAGCATTTT. Complete variable domain (other parts from reference TRBV7-9 and TRBJ1-5): DTGVSQNPRHKITKRGQNVTFRCDPISEHNRLYWYRQTLGQGPEFLTYFQNEAQLEKSRLLSDRFSAERPKGSFSTLEIQRTEQGDSAMYLCASSPATSVQPQHFGDGTRLSIL.

V gene TRBV7-9 combines with J gene TRBJ2-2; either TRBD1 or TRBD2 may fit D (5 bases each). V shed 3 bases and J shed 4 bases, with 15 bases lying between them. This CDR3 is built from 16 residues. From germline, CDR1 is SEHNR and CDR2 FQNEAQ (reference sequence). The CDR3: CASSFERGWITGELFF. CDR3 DNA sequence: TGTGCCAGCAGCTTTGAGAGGGGCTGGATCACCGGGGAGCTGTTTTTT. Combining the CDR3 with reference TRBV7-9 and TRBJ2-2 gives the whole variable domain DTGVSQNPRHKITKRGQNVTFRCDPISEHNRLYWYRQTLGQGPEFLTYFQNEAQLEKSRLLSDRFSAERPKGSFSTLEIQRTEQGDSAMYLCASSFERGWITGELFFGEGSRLTVL.

The rearrangement uses TRBV4-3 and TRBJ2-1; D call uncertain. This CDR3 contains 15 residues. Germline V gives CDR1 LGHNA, CDR2 YSLEER. V gave up 0 bases and J gave up 0 bases, with 6 bases separating them. The CDR3 sequence: CASSQDQDSYNEQFF. The CDR3 nucleotides are TGCGCCAGCAGCCAAGACCAGGACTCCTACAATGAGCAGTTCTTC.

V gene TRBV9 combines with J gene TRBJ1-3; D unresolved. This CDR3 spans 13 amino acids. CDR1 SGDLS and CDR2 YYNGEE come from the germline V gene. V shed 0 bases and J shed 1 base, with 2 bases lying between them. The CDR3 region has the DNA TGTGCCAGCAGCGTAGCTTCTGGAAACACCATATATTTT. This sequence encodes CASSVASGNTIYF.

This sequence joins TRBV10-3 and TRBJ1-2; 9 bases match TRBD1. Germline V gene data show CDR1 as ENHRY and CDR2 as SYGVKD. The CDR3 has 15 amino acids. V gave up 4 bases and J gave up 1 base; unmatched junction bases: 4. CDR3 loop: CAISVSTGGNYGYTF. For the CDR3, the DNA is TGTGCCATCAGTGTCTCGACAGGGGGTAACTATGGCTACACCTTC.

V gene TRBV30 combines with J gene TRBJ2-7; the match to TRBD2 covers 12 bases. This CDR3 region has 14 residues. The germline gives CDR1 GTSNPN, CDR2 SVGIG (reference sequence). The V and J ends lost 3 bases and 1 base, in that order; junction bases with no gene match: 1. The CDR3 DNA reads TGTGCCTGGAGACTAGCGGGGGGATCCTACGAGCAGTACTTC. The encoded protein is CAWRLAGGSYEQYF.

This clone was detected only once. The chain employs TRBV30 and TRBJ2-2, with D perhaps TRBD2 (5 bases). This CDR3 has 17 amino acids. CDR1 GTSNPN and CDR2 SVGIG come from the germline V gene (reference sequence). Trimming stripped 5 bases from V and 2 bases from J, with 21 bases between. Here the CDR3 reads CAWGPSHGVGNTGELFF. The CDR3 DNA follows: TGTGCCTGGGGCCCGTCCCACGGGGTGGGTAACACCGGGGAGCTGTTTTTT. The complete variable domain, with remaining parts taken from reference TRBV30 and TRBJ2-2, reads SQTIHQWPATLVQPVGSPLSLECTVEGTSNPNLYWYRQAAGRGLQLLFYSVGIGQISSEVPQNLSASRPQDRQFILSSKKLLLSDSGFYLCAWGPSHGVGNTGELFFGEGSRLTVL.

In nucleotides, the CDR3 is TGTGCCAGCAGGGACCCTGGACCCCCCTACGAGCAGTACTTC. Its translation is CASRDPGPPYEQYF. The chain is built from TRBV6-5 and TRBJ2-7, with unresolved D. The CDR3 totals 14 residues. Germline V gives CDR1 MNHEY, CDR2 SVGAGI. V was shortened by 6 bases and J by 2 bases, with 14 bases between the two germline ends.

This chain links TRBV9 with TRBJ1-1; no definite D call. Per the germline V gene, CDR1 is SGDLS and CDR2 is YYNGEE. The CDR3 covers 12 residues. Trimming removed 3 bases at V and 1 base at J, with 4 bases between. This chain's CDR3 is CASSAWNTEAFF. The CDR3 nucleotides are TGTGCCAGCAGCGCCTGGAACACTGAAGCTTTCTTT.

V and J are TRBV6-5 and TRBJ2-5; D tentatively reads TRBD1 or TRBD2 (5 bases each). Gene TRBJ2-7 matches the end of the DNA better, so the J call may be wrong. Germline CDR1 is MNHEY and CDR2 is SVGAGI. This CDR3 has 14 amino acids. The CDR3: CASSYGLGDDEQYF. Here the CDR3 DNA reads TGTGCCAGCAGTTACGGACTCGGGGACGACGAGCAGTACTTC.

The chain recombines TRBV30 with TRBJ1-3; D remains unclear. The CDR3 runs 13 residues. The V gene lost 0 bases and the J gene lost 2 bases, with 5 bases spanning the gap. CDR1 GTSNPN and CDR2 SVGIG come from the germline V gene (reference sequence). Here the CDR3 reads CAWSVSAGNTIYF. The CDR3 coding sequence is TGTGCCTGGAGTGTTTCTGCTGGAAACACCATATATTTT. The full variable domain, rest sourced from reference TRBV30 and TRBJ1-3, is SQTIHQWPATLVQPVGSPLSLECTVEGTSNPNLYWYRQAAGRGLQLLFYSVGIGQISSEVPQNLSASRPQDRQFILSSKKLLLSDSGFYLCAWSVSAGNTIYFGEGSWLTVV.

This CDR3 is CASSQDRVMNTEAFF. The CDR3 DNA sequence: TGCGCCAGCAGCCAAGATCGAGTGATGAACACTGAAGCTTTCTTT. V usage is TRBV4-1 and J usage is TRBJ1-1, with D unclear. V was pared by 0 bases and J by 0 bases, with 8 bases between. Germline V CDR1 and CDR2: MGHRA, YSYEKL. This CDR3 is built from 15 residues.

The CDR3 is CARWGPGYNEQFF. DNA of the CDR3: TGTGCCAGATGGGGTCCAGGATACAATGAGCAGTTCTTC. The chain combines TRBV2 with TRBJ2-1; no clear D. Trimming took 9 bases from V and 4 from J, leaving 13 bases between them. Germline V lookup: CDR1 SNHLY, CDR2 FYNNEI. The CDR3 contains 13 residues.

The chain is built from TRBV7-2 and TRBJ2-5; D remains ambiguous. The CDR3 length is 15 residues. The germline V gene has CDR1 SGHTA and CDR2 FQGNSA. With 6 bases removed from V and 4 bases from J, the gap between germline ends came to 18 bases. The CDR3 region has the DNA TGTGCCAGCAGACGTCAACCAAGGACGGGAGAGACCCAGTACTTC. It specifies CASRRQPRTGETQYF.

V and J are TRBV5-1 and TRBJ2-5; 13 bases fit TRBD2. CDR1 and CDR2 (germline): SGHRS, YFSETQ. The CDR3 is 16 amino acids. Trimming took 4 bases from V and 5 from J; bases not matched to a gene: 8. The CDR3 sequence: CASSRQTSGRWETQYF. As DNA, the CDR3 is TGCGCCAGCAGCAGGCAGACTAGCGGGAGGTGGGAGACCCAGTACTTC. The whole variable domain, filled in from reference TRBV5-1 and TRBJ2-5, reads KAGVTQTPRYLIKTRGQQVTLSCSPISGHRSVSWYQQTPGQGLQFLFEYFSETQRNKGNFPGRFSGRQFSNSRSEMNVSTLELGDSALYLCASSRQTSGRWETQYFGPGTRLLVL.

This clone has a handful of counts. The chain joins TRBV4-1 to TRBJ1-4; D not resolved. Trimming shortened V by 0 bases and J by 7 bases, and 12 bases separated the two germline ends. The CDR3 spans 15 residues. CDR1 is MGHRA and CDR2 is YSYEKL in the germline V gene. CDR3 in amino acids: CASSQDEGRSEKLFF. The CDR3 nucleotides read TGCGCCAGCAGCCAAGACGAGGGTAGGAGTGAAAAACTGTTTTTT.

The chain joins TRBV27 to TRBJ1-1; no reliable D call. The V end lost 3 bases, the J end lost 4 bases, and 15 bases lay between the germline ends. Germline loops: CDR1 MNHEY, CDR2 SMNVEV (reference sequence). The CDR3 runs 15 residues. The CDR3 coding sequence is TGTGCCAGCAGTTTCGGAAGAAATTTGGTCACTGAAGCTTTCTTT. Encoded protein: CASSFGRNLVTEAFF.